Each of the 28 T cell receptor beta chains below was sequenced from the same sample in a study of cytomegalovirus exposure and HLA in healthy donors. Primers: 60 Vbeta forward and 13 Jbeta reverse. Profiling relied on immunoSEQ multiplex PCR, and the TCRdb table lists in-frame clones only, not all of them. Found here are about 140,000 clones, 75% to 80% of them singletons; the top ten hold about 1.6%. The material sequenced was PBMCs. Source of these receptors: a female donor in good health and CMV-seronegative.

The CDR3 DNA follows: TGTGCCAGCAGCCTTTTAAATATCCGCAGACCTAGGGAGTATGAGCAGTTCTTC. Its translation: CASSLLNIRRPREYEQFF. This chain links TRBV11-2 with TRBJ2-1; D possibly corresponds to TRBD2 (5 bases). Trimming took off 5 bases at V and 8 bases at J, with 28 bases between the two ends. The CDR3 has 18 amino acids. Germline CDR1 is SGHAT and CDR2 is FQNNGV.

V gene TRBV7-9 combines with J gene TRBJ1-2; unclear D gene. Germline values: CDR1 SEHNR, CDR2 FQNEAQ (reference sequence). Trimming took off 6 bases at V and 0 bases at J, with 11 bases between the two ends. The CDR3 spans 14 residues. CDR3 sequence: CASSVEVSNYGYTF. The CDR3 nucleotides read TGTGCCAGCAGTGTAGAGGTATCTAACTATGGCTACACCTTC.

This sequence joins TRBV4-1 and TRBJ1-1, with 10 nucleotides matching TRBD1. Germline V gives CDR1 MGHRA, CDR2 YSYEKL. This CDR3 spans 17 amino acids. Unmatched junction bases numbered 8, after V lost 4 bases and J lost 0 bases. The CDR3 DNA reads as TGCGCCAGCAGCCGCGACACGGGACAGGGGATGAACACTGAAGCTTTCTTT. Translating gives CASSRDTGQGMNTEAFF.

The chain links TRBV5-8 to TRBJ2-6, with TRBD1 matching over 10 bases. The CDR3 is 16 amino acids. Unmatched junction bases numbered 6, after V lost 9 bases and J lost 0 bases. Germline CDR1 is SGHTS and CDR2 is YDEGEE. The DNA of the CDR3 is TGTGCCAAAGGGACAGGGGCTATCTCTGGGGCCAACGTCCTGACTTTC. Translation: CAKGTGAISGANVLTF.

The chain joins TRBV27 to TRBJ2-1, with D perhaps matching TRBD2 (7 bases). The CDR3 consists of 14 residues. Germline V gene lookup returns CDR1 MNHEY and CDR2 SMNVEV (reference sequence). Trimming stripped 5 bases from V and 8 bases from J, with 16 bases between. This CDR3 reads CASSPRAGAHEQFF. CDR3 nucleotides: TGTGCCAGCAGTCCCAGGGCGGGGGCCCATGAGCAGTTCTTC.

The V call is TRBV5-6, the J call TRBJ1-5; D not certain. The V gene lost 0 bases and the J gene lost 5 bases, with 9 bases spanning the gap. The germline gives CDR1 SGHDT, CDR2 YYEEEE. The length of the CDR3 is 14 residues. This CDR3 is CASSLGGDYQPQHF. CDR3 DNA: TGTGCCAGCAGCTTGGGGGGAGATTATCAGCCCCAGCATTTT.

The rearrangement uses TRBV6-1 and TRBJ2-1; 8 bases line up with TRBD2. Germline CDR1 MNHNS, CDR2 SASEGT. V dropped 0 bases and J dropped 4; count of bases not matched to a gene: 5. CDR3 size: 16 residues. The CDR3 sequence is CASSEAWGGGYNEQFF. CDR3 sequence (DNA): TGTGCCAGCAGTGAAGCGTGGGGCGGGGGGTACAATGAGCAGTTCTTC.

The chain couples TRBV5-6 to TRBJ2-1, with 9 bases fitting TRBD1. After removal of 4 bases from V and 9 bases from J, the junction contained 5 bases not matched to a gene. Germline V gives CDR1 SGHDT, CDR2 YYEEEE. This CDR3 has 13 amino acids. The CDR3 sequence is CASSAYRGLEQFF. Here the CDR3 DNA reads TGTGCCAGCAGCGCCTACAGGGGGCTTGAGCAGTTCTTC.

This clone occurred a few times. The chain is built from TRBV28 and TRBJ2-7; TRBD1 might be the D (7 bases). The V end was cut by 10 bases, the J end by 6 bases, with 22 bases between. The germline gives CDR1 MDHEN, CDR2 SYDVKM. CDR3 length: 14 amino acids. The CDR3 here is CAIGGTQGSTEQYF. The CDR3 DNA reads TGTGCCATCGGGGGAACACAGGGGTCAACCGAGCAGTACTTC.

This clone was seen more than once but under ten times. The rearrangement uses TRBV6-5 and TRBJ2-1; possible D gene TRBD1, 6 bases. V lost 2 bases and J 9 bases, leaving 17 bases between the germline ends. The germline V gene has CDR1 MNHEY and CDR2 SVGAGI. This CDR3 comprises 15 residues. CDR3 loop: CASSYGPRGEGEQFF. In nucleotides, the CDR3 is TGTGCCAGCAGTTACGGTCCCAGGGGAGAGGGTGAGCAGTTCTTC.

This clone is a singleton in its sample. The chain couples TRBV20-1 to TRBJ2-3; possibly TRBD2 for D (5 bases). The CDR3 is made up of 11 amino acids. The germline gives CDR1 DFQATT, CDR2 SNEGSKA (reference sequence). V was shortened by 6 bases and J by 6 bases, with 10 bases between the two germline ends. The CDR3 DNA is TGCAGTGCCAGGAGGTCGGATACGCAGTATTTT. As protein: CSARRSDTQYF.

The V and J genes are TRBV7-3 and TRBJ2-2, with a possible D match to TRBD1 (5 bases). Germline assignment: CDR1 SGHTA and CDR2 FQGTGA. V was trimmed by 5 bases and J by 3 bases, leaving 10 bases between them. This CDR3 region has 14 residues. Written as DNA, the CDR3 is TGTGCCAGCAGCGTCACCAGGGACACCGGGGAGCTGTTTTTT. Protein product: CASSVTRDTGELFF. The full variable domain, rest sourced from reference TRBV7-3 and TRBJ2-2, is GAGVSQTPSNKVTEKGKYVELRCDPISGHTALYWYRQSLGQGPEFLIYFQGTGAADDSGLPNDRFFAVRPEGSVSTLKIQRTERGDSAVYLCASSVTRDTGELFFGEGSRLTVL.

This clone was detected only a few times. The chain couples TRBV5-4 to TRBJ2-7, with D possibly matching TRBD2 (6 bases). Trimming pared 4 bases from V and 2 bases from J, leaving 16 bases between. Germline CDR1 is SGHNT and CDR2 is YYREEE (reference sequence). This CDR3 spans 15 amino acids. The CDR3 DNA reads TGTGCCAGCAGCAATCCGGGACTGTCAACCTACGAGCAGTACTTC. It yields the protein CASSNPGLSTYEQYF.

The chain is built from TRBV10-3 and TRBJ2-1; D is ambiguous. V gave up 5 bases and J gave up 0 bases, with 5 bases separating them. CDR1 ENHRY and CDR2 SYGVKD come from the germline V gene. This CDR3 is built from 13 residues. CDR3 protein: CAISPGSYNEQFF. The CDR3 bases are TGTGCCATCAGTCCGGGCTCCTACAATGAGCAGTTCTTC.

The rearrangement joins TRBV5-1 to TRBJ2-1; 10 bases are shared with TRBD2. This CDR3 contains 13 residues. Looked up from germline, CDR1 is SGHRS and CDR2 is YFSETQ. The J segment lost 7 bases and the V segment lost 5 bases, leaving 3 bases of the junction unmatched. CDR3 DNA: TGCGCCAGCAGTTCACTAGCGGGGAATGAGCAGTTCTTC. Protein: CASSSLAGNEQFF.

The gene calls are TRBV4-2 and TRBJ2-7; the D gene is possibly TRBD2 (7 bases). Germline V CDR1 and CDR2: LGHNA, YNFKEQ. Trimming removed 4 bases at V and 1 base at J, with 17 bases between. The CDR3 loop spans 16 amino acids. The CDR3 spells CASSPWVGGHSYEQYF. DNA for the CDR3: TGTGCCAGCAGCCCGTGGGTGGGGGGGCATTCCTACGAGCAGTACTTC.

This rearrangement joins TRBV28 to TRBJ2-2; TRBD2 matches at 7 bases. The ends lost 3 bases at V and 6 bases at J; junction bases unmatched: 10. CDR3 size: 16 residues. CDR1 and CDR2 from the germline V gene are MDHEN and SYDVKM. The CDR3 here is CASSFVGGSPPGELFF. The CDR3 bases are TGTGCCAGCAGTTTTGTGGGCGGGAGTCCCCCCGGGGAGCTGTTTTTT.

The rearrangement uses TRBV19 and TRBJ1-4, with 9 nucleotides matching TRBD1. V was pared by 6 bases and J by 8 bases, with 7 bases of the junction left unmatched. The CDR3 covers 14 residues. The germline V gene has CDR1 LNHDA and CDR2 SQIVND (reference sequence). CDR3 amino acids: CASSPGQGLEKLFF. In DNA form, the CDR3 reads TGTGCCAGTAGCCCGGGACAGGGTTTAGAAAAACTGTTTTTT.

Only one count was recorded for this clone. The chain employs TRBV5-5 and TRBJ2-3; 9 bases fit TRBD2. Germline lookup yields CDR1 SGHKS and CDR2 YYEKEE (reference sequence). The CDR3 consists of 14 residues. J was trimmed by 3 bases and V by 6 bases; bases with no gene match: 5. Here the CDR3 DNA reads TGTGCCAGCAAGACTAGCGGAACAACAGATACGCAGTATTTT. It translates to CASKTSGTTDTQYF.

J is TRBJ2-3 and V is TRBV5-1; 7 bases are a match to TRBD1. The CDR3 has 14 residues. Germline V lookup: CDR1 SGHRS, CDR2 YFSETQ. Trimming cost V 4 bases and J 0 bases; bases outside gene matches: 2. The CDR3 protein is CASSGGQSTDTQYF. CDR3 coding DNA: TGCGCCAGCAGCGGGGGACAGAGCACAGATACGCAGTATTTT.

The chain employs TRBV28 and TRBJ2-1; tentative D call: TRBD2 (5 bases). Germline CDR1 reads MDHEN; CDR2 reads SYDVKM. The CDR3 runs 14 residues. Trimming left V 8 bases short and J 2 bases short, with 13 bases between. The CDR3 nucleotides are TGTGCCAGCTTTAGCGTGCTAGCCTACAATGAGCAGTTCTTC. Translation: CASFSVLAYNEQFF.

This clone was counted between two and nine times. The gene calls are TRBV25-1 and TRBJ1-3; D unresolved. The CDR3 loop spans 18 amino acids. The germline gives CDR1 MGHDK, CDR2 SYGVNS. V was trimmed by 4 bases and J by 4 bases, leaving 23 bases between them. CDR3 sequence (DNA): TGTGCCAGCAGTGGAGGGTTCGGCAGGTCCCTGGAAGGAAACACCATATATTTT. It encodes CASSGGFGRSLEGNTIYF. The complete variable domain, with remaining parts taken from reference TRBV25-1 and TRBJ1-3, reads EADIYQTPRYLVIGTGKKITLECSQTMGHDKMYWYQQDPGMELHLIHYSYGVNSTEKGDLSSESTVSRIRTEHFPLTLESARPSHTSQYLCASSGGFGRSLEGNTIYFGEGSWLTVV.

This CDR3 is CASSAGWTGRLMNTEAFF. The CDR3, as DNA: TGTGCCAGTAGCGCGGGATGGACAGGCCGCTTGATGAACACTGAAGCTTTCTTT. This chain joins TRBV19 and TRBJ1-1; TRBD1 agrees at 7 bases. Per germline, CDR1 LNHDA and CDR2 SQIVND (reference sequence). J was trimmed by 0 bases and V by 6 bases; bases with no gene match: 16. The CDR3 contains 18 residues.

The CDR3 coding sequence is TGTGCCAGCAGCTTAGAAAGGGGAGGAAACGAGCAGTACTTC. It specifies CASSLERGGNEQYF. This rearrangement joins TRBV7-6 to TRBJ2-7, with D maybe TRBD2 (6 bases). Germline V gene lookup returns CDR1 SGHVS and CDR2 FNYEAQ. This CDR3 has 14 residues. The V end was cut by 1 base, the J end by 5 bases, with 12 bases between.

The chain joins TRBV6-6 to TRBJ2-1; no clear D. Germline CDR1 MNHNY, CDR2 SVGAGI (reference sequence). With 0 bases removed from V and 8 bases from J, the gap between germline ends came to 5 bases. CDR3 length: 12 amino acids. The CDR3 protein is CASSYSPDEQFF. In DNA, the CDR3 is TGTGCCAGCAGTTACTCCCCGGATGAGCAGTTCTTC.

This clone came up once. The rearrangement joins TRBV7-8 to TRBJ1-2, with a possible D match to TRBD1 (5 bases). Germline-derived CDR1 and CDR2 are SGHVS and FQNEAQ. The CDR3 spans 14 residues. V lost 5 bases, J lost 4 bases, and 14 bases lay in between. The CDR3 nucleotides are TGTGCCAGCAGCCCTGTCGGGGACTTCTATGGCTACACCTTC. It encodes CASSPVGDFYGYTF.

The rearrangement uses TRBV4-2 and TRBJ2-3; D perhaps matches TRBD2 (5 bases). Trimming took off 0 bases at V and 2 bases at J, with 12 bases between the two ends. Per the germline V gene, CDR1 is LGHNA and CDR2 is YNFKEQ. There are 16 residues in the CDR3. As DNA, the CDR3 is TGTGCCAGCAGCCAAGATGGGGTCGGGGACACAGATACGCAGTATTTT. It specifies CASSQDGVGDTDTQYF.

The chain combines TRBV13 with TRBJ2-5, with TRBD2 matching 16 bases. Per the germline V gene, CDR1 is PRHDT and CDR2 is FYEKMQ (reference sequence). CDR3 length equals 15 residues. Trimming removed 5 bases from V and 5 bases from J; junction bases left unmatched: 2. This CDR3 is CASSKGLAGGETQYF. The CDR3 nucleotides read TGTGCCAGCAGCAAGGGACTAGCGGGAGGGGAGACCCAGTACTTC.